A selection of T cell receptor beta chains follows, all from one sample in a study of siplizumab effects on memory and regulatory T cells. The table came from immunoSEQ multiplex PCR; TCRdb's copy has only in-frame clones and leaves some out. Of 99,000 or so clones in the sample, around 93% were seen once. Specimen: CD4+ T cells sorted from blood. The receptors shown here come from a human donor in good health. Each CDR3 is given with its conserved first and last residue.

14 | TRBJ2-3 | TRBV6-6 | CASSYGGPTDTQYF
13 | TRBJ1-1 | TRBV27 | CASIPRGHTEAFF
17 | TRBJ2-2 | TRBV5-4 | CASSLGSGGINTGELFF
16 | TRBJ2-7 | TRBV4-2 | CASSQTTGYGQYEQYF
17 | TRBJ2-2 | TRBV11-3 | CASRPGTDGRNTGELFF
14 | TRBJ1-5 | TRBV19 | CASSMSGSNQPQHF
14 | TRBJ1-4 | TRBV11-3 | CASSLGQGYEKLFF
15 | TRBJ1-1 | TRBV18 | CASSPTGGRSTEAFF
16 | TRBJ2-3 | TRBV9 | CASSVLGGTSTDTQYF
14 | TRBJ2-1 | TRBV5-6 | CASSLDDPYNEQFF
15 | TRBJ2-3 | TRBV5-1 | CASSLVRADTDTQYF
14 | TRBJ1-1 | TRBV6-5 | CASSEGGVNTEAFF
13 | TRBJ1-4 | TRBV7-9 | CASSLSTNEKLFF
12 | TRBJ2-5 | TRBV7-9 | CASSTGGETQYF
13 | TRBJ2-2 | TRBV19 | CASGPVRGGELFF
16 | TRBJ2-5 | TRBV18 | CASSPPGLAGGETQYF
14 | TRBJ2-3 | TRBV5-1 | CASSLGVVTDTQYF
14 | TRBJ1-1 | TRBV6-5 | CASSYGPRGTEAFF